The T cell receptor (beta chain) described here comes from a study of CD8 T cells in ankylosing spondylitis. Study findings and constraints: Significant enrichment of disease-linked clones was reported in matched ankylosing spondylitis synovial fluid. What appeared characteristic of ankylosing spondylitis blood was a TCR beta motif of fewer than ten highly homologous variants. The authors found the disease-linked clones to be CD8+ and relatively rare in peripheral blood.

The CDR3 length is 16 residues. The junction had 6 bases not matched to a gene; V was cut back by 0 bases and J by 4 bases. CDR1 SGDLS and CDR2 YYNGEE come from the germline V gene. This clonotype was seen many times. Its cognate antigen is unknown. Scientists made TCR beta libraries using quantitative 5'-RACE with molecular barcodes. TCRdb redid the calling of the 5' RACE reads with MiXCR, one entry per CDR3 protein. This table holds about 39,000 distinct CDR3 sequences, around 3.8% found once. This TCR was recovered from a female donor with ankylosing spondylitis or in good health (not recorded which). The rearrangement uses TRBV9 and TRBJ2-3; 9 bases map to TRBD2. The source material was blood, either unsorted or a sorted T cell fraction (not recorded which). The CDR3 nucleotides read TGTGCCAGCAGCGTAGAAACTAGCGGGCCCTCAGATACGCAGTATTTT. It is translated as CASSVETSGPSDTQYF.